A selection of T cell receptor beta chains follows, all from one sample in a study of Ad26.COV2.S vaccination and SARS-CoV-2 variants. Assay used: immunoSEQ multiplex PCR; TCRdb lists only in-frame clones, some missing. The table includes about 440,000 clones, approximately 88% detected once. The specimen comprised peripheral blood, sampled in a trial of Ad26.COV2.S vaccine versus placebo. These receptors all stem from a person between 18 and 65 years old who received the Ad26.COV2.S COVID-19 vaccine or a placebo. CDR3s include the opening cysteine and the closing phenylalanine or tryptophan. The order of the fields is J gene, clone size, D gene, V gene, CDR3 protein, CDR3 DNA. D genes are given only for firm matches. The size field is filled for only some rows; it gives once, few, many or a size class.

>TRBJ2-7|.|.|TRBV15
CATSRDRGYYEQYF
TGTGCCACCAGCAGAGATCGGGGATACTACGAGCAGTACTTC
>TRBJ1-3|.|.|TRBV30
CAWSTSGNTIYF
TGTGCCTGGAGTACCTCTGGAAACACCATATATTTT
>TRBJ2-2|.|.|TRBV9
CASSKQGDTGELFF
TGTGCCAGCAGCAAACAGGGTGACACCGGGGAGCTGTTTTTT
>TRBJ1-4|once|TRBD1|TRBV24-1
CATSGGQGPNEKLFF
TGTGCCACCAGTGGCGGACAGGGTCCTAATGAAAAACTGTTTTTT
>TRBJ1-2|.|.|TRBV2
CASTPSGFPRYGYTF
TGTGCCAGCACCCCGTCTGGCTTTCCTCGCTATGGCTACACCTTC
>TRBJ1-5|.|.|TRBV5-4
CASSLRLSGGGDQPQHF
TGTGCCAGCAGCTTAAGACTATCGGGAGGAGGGGATCAGCCCCAGCATTTT
>TRBJ2-5|few|.|TRBV7-9
CASSVFAAGETQYF
TGTGCCAGCAGCGTCTTTGCGGCAGGAGAGACCCAGTACTTC
>TRBJ2-3|.|.|TRBV3-1/TRBV3-2
CASSQDWPSADTQYF
TGTGCCAGCAGCCAAGACTGGCCTAGCGCAGATACGCAGTATTTT
>TRBJ1-1|.|.|TRBV30
CAWSVLGGTEAFF
TGTGCCTGGAGTGTACTTGGGGGCACTGAAGCTTTCTTT
>TRBJ2-3|.|.|TRBV24-1
CATSEVGPTDTQYF
TGTGCCACCAGTGAGGTGGGACCCACAGATACGCAGTATTTT
>TRBJ2-7|.|TRBD1|TRBV28
CASSSGGQDSYEQYF
TGTGCCAGCAGCTCAGGGGGACAGGACTCCTACGAGCAGTACTTC
>TRBJ1-2|few|.|TRBV4-2
CASSQDPGTYGYTF
TGTGCCAGCAGCCAAGATCCCGGGACCTATGGCTACACCTTC
>TRBJ2-3|.|TRBD1|TRBV7-2
CASGLDRVPDTQYF
TGTGCCAGCGGGTTGGACAGGGTCCCAGATACGCAGTATTTT
>TRBJ2-3|.|TRBD2|TRBV28
CASSPGLGGDTQYF
TGTGCCAGCAGTCCCGGACTAGGAGGGGATACGCAGTATTTT
>TRBJ2-7|.|.|TRBV27
CASSLLGGDSYEQYF
TGTGCCAGCAGTTTATTGGGCGGGGACTCCTACGAGCAGTACTTC